These 8 T cell receptor beta chains were all obtained from the same sample, sequenced in a study of T cell changes during pregnancy in multiple sclerosis. Libraries were prepared by immunoSEQ multiplex PCR; TCRdb keeps only in-frame clonotypes and omits some of them. This table holds around 53,000 clones, roughly 90% found once. The sample in question was CD8+ T cells from peripheral blood mononuclear cells, obtained before pregnancy. These receptors were obtained from a female donor with multiple sclerosis, enrolled in a pregnancy study.

This chain connects TRBV4-1 to TRBJ2-3, with TRBD2 matching 8 bases. CDR3 length: 16 residues. CDR1 is MGHRA, CDR2 YSYEKL, per germline. The trim removed 4 bases at V and 0 bases at J, leaving 6 bases unmatched. The DNA of the CDR3 is TGCGCCAGCAGCCCAACCTTAGCGGGGAGCACAGATACGCAGTATTTT. Translated, it gives CASSPTLAGSTDTQYF.

V is TRBV18 and J is TRBJ1-1; TRBD1 agrees at 7 bases. This CDR3 spans 18 amino acids. Germline CDR1 KGHSH, CDR2 LQKENI. The junction had 15 bases not matched to a gene; V was cut back by 3 bases and J by 2 bases. In DNA, the CDR3 is TGTGCCAGCTCACCGACGACTCTTTTACAGGGGATAAACACTGAAGCTTTCTTT. Translating gives CASSPTTLLQGINTEAFF.

The chain recombines TRBV27 with TRBJ1-2; D is perhaps TRBD1 (5 bases). The V gene lost 2 bases and the J gene lost 6 bases, with 10 bases spanning the gap. Germline CDR1 is MNHEY and CDR2 is SMNVEV (reference sequence). CDR3 length equals 13 residues. The CDR3 sequence: CASSLQGFDGYTF. The CDR3 DNA is TGTGCCAGCAGTTTACAGGGATTCGATGGCTACACCTTC.

The chain carries TRBV7-6 and TRBJ1-3; D call uncertain. The CDR3 has 15 amino acids. V gave up 5 bases and J gave up 3 bases, with 14 bases separating them. Germline lookup yields CDR1 SGHVS and CDR2 FNYEAQ. Written as DNA, the CDR3 is TGTGCCAGCAGCCCGGCCCAGGCGATTGGAAACACCATATATTTT. Encoded protein: CASSPAQAIGNTIYF.

Written as DNA, the CDR3 is TGTGCCAGCAGCCCCCCCAAACAGGGGACGGGTCAGCCCCAGCATTTT. Its translation: CASSPPKQGTGQPQHF. The gene calls are TRBV7-9 and TRBJ1-5; 7 bases fit TRBD1. The CDR3 covers 16 residues. The trim removed 5 bases at V and 6 bases at J, leaving 13 bases unmatched. Germline V lookup: CDR1 SEHNR, CDR2 FQNEAQ (reference sequence). Filled out from reference TRBV7-9 and TRBJ1-5, the complete variable domain reads DTGVSQNPRHKITKRGQNVTFRCDPISEHNRLYWYRQTLGQGPEFLTYFQNEAQLEKSRLLSDRFSAERPKGSFSTLEIQRTEQGDSAMYLCASSPPKQGTGQPQHFGDGTRLSIL.

V usage is TRBV15 and J usage is TRBJ2-7; D unclear. The CDR3 length is 15 residues. Trimming took 0 bases from V and 3 from J, leaving 12 bases between them. The V gene's germline CDR1 is LNHNV and CDR2 YYDKDF (reference sequence). DNA for the CDR3: TGTGCCACCAGCAGAGATATGGGCTCGGTCTACGAGCAGTACTTC. Translated, it gives CATSRDMGSVYEQYF.

V gene TRBV5-1 combines with J gene TRBJ1-3; D is unclear. In germline, CDR1 is SGHRS, CDR2 YFSETQ. The CDR3 loop spans 15 amino acids. V was shortened by 0 bases and J by 4 bases, with 11 bases between the two germline ends. For the CDR3, the DNA is TGCGCCAGCAGCTTGGAACCCGGAGACGGAAACACCATATATTTT. It specifies CASSLEPGDGNTIYF.

The gene calls are TRBV5-6 and TRBJ2-3; 10 nucleotides align to TRBD2. The CDR3 consists of 18 residues. After removal of 2 bases from V and 0 bases from J, the junction contained 9 bases not matched to a gene. Germline-derived CDR1 and CDR2 are SGHDT and YYEEEE. The CDR3 DNA sequence: TGTGCCAGCAGCTTCTCTCTAGCGGGGGCCGCTAGCACAGATACGCAGTATTTT. As protein: CASSFSLAGAASTDTQYF.